The 31 T cell receptor beta chains given below trace back to one sample, sequenced in a study of blood T cell repertoires in COVID-19. The method was immunoSEQ multiplex PCR; TCRdb's version includes in-frame clones alone and lacks a portion of them. The sample includes roughly 60,000 clones, 86% of them seen just once. The sample was peripheral blood. The receptor source for this set is a middle-aged man with acute or convalescent COVID-19.

This clone was counted a single time. This chain joins TRBV5-5 and TRBJ1-1; D unresolved. The CDR3 covers 12 residues. The germline CDR1 and CDR2 sequences are SGHKS and YYEKEE (reference sequence). The V gene lost 4 bases and the J gene lost 11 bases, with 15 bases spanning the gap. CDR3 protein: CASSTPGGRAFF. CDR3 in DNA: TGTGCCAGCAGCACCCCGGGAGGGCGGGCTTTCTTT.

The chain joins TRBV28 to TRBJ1-1; D remains unclear. Germline-derived CDR1 and CDR2 are MDHEN and SYDVKM. With 3 bases removed from V and 10 bases from J, the gap between germline ends came to 12 bases. This CDR3 spans 12 amino acids. The CDR3 loop is CASSFTFPGAFF. The CDR3 region has the DNA TGTGCCAGCAGTTTTACGTTCCCCGGAGCTTTCTTT.

The chain is built from TRBV3-1 (or the pseudogene TRBV3-2) and TRBJ2-7; D is unresolved. V was pared by 2 bases and J by 0 bases, with 8 bases between. From germline, CDR1 is LGHDT and CDR2 YNNKEL (reference sequence). This CDR3 contains 14 residues. The CDR3 DNA is TGTGCCAGCAGCCAACGCGGTGGCTCCTACGAGCAGTACTTC. As protein: CASSQRGGSYEQYF.

This clone was counted a single time. This chain joins TRBV28 and TRBJ2-3, with D possibly being TRBD2 (6 bases). Germline lookup yields CDR1 MDHEN and CDR2 SYDVKM. The ends were cut back, 3 bases at V and 1 base at J, with 8 bases in the middle. The CDR3 contains 14 residues. The CDR3 DNA reads TGTGCCAGCAGTTTTGCGGGGCGCACAGATACGCAGTATTTT. Translated: CASSFAGRTDTQYF.

The DNA for the CDR3 is TGTGCCAGCAGCCAAGAAAGGGGGACCTCCTACGAGCAGTACTTC. This codes for CASSQERGTSYEQYF. This chain joins TRBV3-1 (or the pseudogene TRBV3-2) and TRBJ2-7; D is possibly TRBD1 (6 bases). Trimming left V 0 bases short and J 0 bases short, with 9 bases between. Germline CDR1 LGHDT, CDR2 YNNKEL (reference sequence). This CDR3 has 15 amino acids.

The rearrangement uses TRBV9 and TRBJ2-2; perhaps TRBD1 as D (6 bases). V was cut by 0 bases and J by 4 bases, with 10 bases left in between. CDR1 SGDLS and CDR2 YYNGEE come from the germline V gene. This CDR3 spans 15 amino acids. DNA of the CDR3: TGTGCCAGCAGCGTAGCTCTAGGGGGCACCGGGGAGCTGTTTTTT. Amino acid sequence: CASSVALGGTGELFF.

The genes are TRBV4-2 and TRBJ1-2; possibly TRBD1 for D (6 bases). Germline V CDR1 and CDR2: LGHNA, YNFKEQ. The CDR3 consists of 18 residues. Trimming took off 6 bases at V and 5 bases at J, with 28 bases between the two ends. The CDR3 region is CASRREAGGRRSVYGYTF. CDR3 coding DNA: TGTGCCAGCAGGCGAGAGGCGGGGGGCCGCCGGTCCGTATATGGCTACACCTTC.

The gene calls are TRBV6-5 and TRBJ1-1; tentatively, D is TRBD1 (6 bases). Germline assignment: CDR1 MNHEY and CDR2 SVGAGI. Trimming left V 3 bases short and J 3 bases short, with 14 bases between. The CDR3 has 15 amino acids. The CDR3 loop is CASSYSSTGYTEAFF. The CDR3 coding sequence is TGTGCCAGCAGTTATTCTTCTACAGGGTACACTGAAGCTTTCTTT.

This clone was seen just once. V is TRBV6-6 and J is TRBJ1-2, with 9 bases fitting TRBD1. CDR3 length: 15 residues. CDR1 and CDR2 (germline): MNHNY, SVGAGI (reference sequence). V gave up 0 bases and J gave up 6 bases; unmatched junction bases: 5. CDR3 sequence (DNA): TGTGCCAGCAGTTACTCGGGACAGGGAACAAATGGCTACACCTTC. This encodes CASSYSGQGTNGYTF.

This rearrangement joins TRBV6-6 to TRBJ1-2; 8 nucleotides match TRBD1. Germline assignment: CDR1 MNHNY and CDR2 SVGAGI (reference sequence). The CDR3 loop spans 16 amino acids. The ends lost 5 bases at V and 4 bases at J; junction bases unmatched: 12. CDR3 sequence: CASSRTPGQGLYGYTF. DNA of the CDR3: TGTGCCAGCAGTCGAACCCCCGGACAGGGCCTCTATGGCTACACCTTC.

This chain links TRBV6-5 with TRBJ1-2; a weak D match, TRBD1 (5 bases). The CDR3 has 13 amino acids. Between the trimmed V and J ends, which lost 6 bases and 5 bases, there was a span of 13 bases. Germline V gene data show CDR1 as MNHEY and CDR2 as SVGAGI. DNA of the CDR3: TGTGCCAGCAGGCCCGCAGGGAATTATGGCTACACCTTC. Translation gives CASRPAGNYGYTF.

The gene calls are TRBV11-3 and TRBJ1-6; D call uncertain. The V gene's germline CDR1 is SGHNT and CDR2 YENEEA. The CDR3 loop spans 15 amino acids. The V end lost 1 base, the J end lost 5 bases, and 9 bases lay between the germline ends. CDR3 loop: CASSLAVVDNSPLHF. CDR3 nucleotides: TGTGCCAGCAGCTTAGCTGTGGTAGATAATTCACCCCTCCACTTT.

This clone has only one observation. J is TRBJ2-2 and V is TRBV14; weak D call: TRBD1 (5 bases). The V end lost 2 bases, the J end lost 2 bases, and 9 bases lay between the germline ends. Germline assignment: CDR1 SGHDN and CDR2 FVKESK. CDR3 length equals 15 residues. CDR3: CASSQPTVNTGELFF. The CDR3 bases are TGTGCCAGCAGCCAACCGACAGTTAACACCGGGGAGCTGTTTTTT.

V usage is TRBV4-2 and J usage is TRBJ1-3; D call uncertain. CDR3 length equals 14 residues. The V gene lost 0 bases and the J gene lost 4 bases, with 7 bases spanning the gap. CDR1 LGHNA and CDR2 YNFKEQ come from the germline V gene. The CDR3 coding sequence is TGTGCCAGCAGCCAAGAGGGCACCGGAAACACCATATATTTT. The encoded protein is CASSQEGTGNTIYF.

The rearrangement uses TRBV14 and TRBJ1-1; 7 bases match TRBD1. The V gene's germline CDR1 is SGHDN and CDR2 FVKESK. This CDR3 spans 14 amino acids. V lost 4 bases to trimming and J lost 5 bases; unmatched junction nucleotides: 7. CDR3 bases: TGTGCCAGCAGCCGGGGGACAGCAGCTACTGAAGCTTTCTTT. As protein: CASSRGTAATEAFF. Drawing the rest from reference TRBV14 and TRBJ1-1, the complete variable domain is EAGVTQFPSHSVIEKGQTVTLRCDPISGHDNLYWYRRVMGKEIKFLLHFVKESKQDESGMPNNRFLAERTGGTYSTLKVQPAELEDSGVYFCASSRGTAATEAFFGQGTRLTVV.

The chain joins TRBV30 to TRBJ1-2; D uncertain. Germline V CDR1 and CDR2: GTSNPN, SVGIG (reference sequence). The V gene lost 4 bases and the J gene lost 4 bases, with 10 bases spanning the gap. This CDR3 contains 12 residues. The CDR3 nucleotides read TGTGCCTGGACCCACACCCCCTATGGCTACACCTTC. It codes for CAWTHTPYGYTF. The full variable domain, rest sourced from reference TRBV30 and TRBJ1-2, is SQTIHQWPATLVQPVGSPLSLECTVEGTSNPNLYWYRQAAGRGLQLLFYSVGIGQISSEVPQNLSASRPQDRQFILSSKKLLLSDSGFYLCAWTHTPYGYTFGSGTRLTVV.

This clone was observed a single time. This chain joins TRBV10-1 and TRBJ1-1; D call uncertain. Germline CDR1 is WNHNN and CDR2 is SYGVQD (reference sequence). Trimming removed 0 bases at V and 5 bases at J, with 4 bases between. The CDR3 runs 12 residues. The CDR3 reads CASSESRTEAFF. In DNA form, the CDR3 reads TGCGCCAGCAGTGAGTCCCGGACTGAAGCTTTCTTT.

The chain links TRBV11-1 to TRBJ2-1; 8 bases line up with TRBD1. V was pared by 5 bases and J by 5 bases, with 8 bases of the junction left unmatched. Germline V gene data show CDR1 as SGHAT and CDR2 as FQDESV (reference sequence). The CDR3 totals 15 residues. The CDR3 region has the DNA TGTGCCAGCAGCCCCCCGGGACAGGATAACAATGAGCAGTTCTTC. It yields the protein CASSPPGQDNNEQFF.

The CDR3 region has the DNA TGTGCCAGCAGCGGGAATAGAGGAGGGTTCAGATCACCCCTCCACTTT. It is translated as CASSGNRGGFRSPLHF. V usage is TRBV6-2 or TRBV6-3 and J usage is TRBJ1-6, with D hard to call. The CDR3 extends over 16 amino acids. The V end was cut by 6 bases, the J end by 10 bases, with 22 bases between. Germline V gene lookup returns CDR1 MNHEY and CDR2 SVGEGT.

V usage is TRBV7-5 and J usage is TRBJ2-7; the D call of TRBD1 is as the table states it, not checked on the DNA. TRBV7-5 is deemed a pseudogene. The CDR3 is 18 amino acids. The CDR3 sequence: CARSSPGQGTDLIYEQYF. CDR3 bases: TGTGCCAGAAGCTCTCCGGGACAGGGGACCGACTTAATCTACGAGCAGTACTTC.

The genes are TRBV11-3 and TRBJ1-3; D is possibly TRBD1 (5 bases). Trimming cost V 0 bases and J 0 bases, with 24 bases left between them. CDR3 length: 21 amino acids. CDR1 and CDR2 from the germline V gene are SGHNT and YENEEA. CDR3 coding DNA: TGTGCCAGCAGCTTAGACCCTCCAGGGATCGCTATGGGCGGCTCTGGAAACACCATATATTTT. It translates to CASSLDPPGIAMGGSGNTIYF.

The V and J genes are TRBV4-1 and TRBJ2-3; 7 bases fit TRBD1. This CDR3 contains 17 residues. Trimming took 4 bases from V and 0 from J; bases not matched to a gene: 10. CDR1 is MGHRA and CDR2 is YSYEKL in the germline V gene. CDR3 nucleotides: TGCGCCAGCAGCCGCACCGAGGGACAGTTGAGCACAGATACGCAGTATTTT. Translating gives CASSRTEGQLSTDTQYF.

A few counts support this clone. CDR3 sequence (DNA): TGTGCCACCAGTGACCAAAACAGGGCCGGGGAGCTGTTTTTT. This sequence encodes CATSDQNRAGELFF. The rearrangement joins TRBV24-1 to TRBJ2-2, with D possibly being TRBD1 (6 bases). V was shortened by 4 bases and J by 6 bases, with 11 bases between the two germline ends. The CDR3 is made up of 14 amino acids. CDR1 KGHDR and CDR2 SFDVKD come from the germline V gene.

V and J are TRBV29-1 and TRBJ1-1; D perhaps matches TRBD1 (5 bases). Germline CDR1 reads SQVTM; CDR2 reads ANQGSEA. Trimming removed 3 bases from V and 4 bases from J, with 12 bases in between. CDR3 length: 13 residues. CDR3 nucleotides: TGCAGCGTTGATAGTGGGGGGATCACTGAAGCTTTCTTT. Protein: CSVDSGGITEAFF.

The chain has TRBV7-2 and TRBJ2-5, with 13 bases matching TRBD2. The J segment lost 4 bases and the V segment lost 6 bases, leaving 2 bases of the junction unmatched. The germline V gene has CDR1 SGHTA and CDR2 FQGNSA. The CDR3 length is 14 residues. As DNA, the CDR3 is TGTGCCAGCAGGACTAGCGGGGGGAGAGAGACCCAGTACTTC. Protein product: CASRTSGGRETQYF.

This clone was observed many times. This CDR3 is also generated by other DNA sequences in the sample. This CDR3 reads CASSRDRDQPQHF. The CDR3 DNA reads TGTGCCAGCAGTCGAGACAGGGATCAGCCCCAGCATTTT. The rearrangement uses TRBV2 and TRBJ1-5, with 7 positions matching TRBD1. Trimming took 5 bases from V and 5 from J; bases not matched to a gene: 3. The CDR3 spans 13 residues. Per the germline V gene, CDR1 is SNHLY and CDR2 is FYNNEI.

V and J are TRBV19 and TRBJ1-4; 7 bases are shared with TRBD1. Germline CDR1 is LNHDA and CDR2 is SQIVND (reference sequence). Losses at the gene ends were 7 bases for V and 8 bases for J; bases not matched to a gene: 13. The CDR3 extends over 15 amino acids. The CDR3 region has the DNA TGTGCCAGTACCAGAGACAGGGCTGGGGGCGAAAAACTGTTTTTT. Protein sequence: CASTRDRAGGEKLFF.

This clone has only one observation. The genes are TRBV18 and TRBJ1-1, with 9 bases matching TRBD1. The CDR3 is 16 residues long. Germline CDR1 reads KGHSH; CDR2 reads LQKENI. V lost 5 bases to trimming and J lost 4 bases; unmatched junction nucleotides: 11. Here the CDR3 reads CASSISPGQGSTEAFF. In DNA form, the CDR3 reads TGTGCCAGCTCAATCTCCCCGGGACAGGGTAGCACTGAAGCTTTCTTT.

The CDR3 loop reads CASSVGGNGGNEQFF. CDR3 nucleotide sequence: TGTGCCAGCAGCGTCGGGGGGAATGGTGGAAATGAGCAGTTCTTC. The chain combines TRBV9 with TRBJ2-1; TRBD2 aligns across 7 bases. This CDR3 comprises 15 residues. The V and J ends lost 2 bases and 7 bases, in that order; junction bases with no gene match: 9. The germline CDR1 and CDR2 sequences are SGDLS and YYNGEE.

The rearrangement joins TRBV5-4 to TRBJ2-3, with 8 bases identical to TRBD2. This CDR3 is built from 18 residues. Trimming removed 4 bases from V and 2 bases from J; junction bases left unmatched: 15. CDR1 is SGHNT, CDR2 YYREEE, per germline (reference sequence). CDR3 sequence reads: CASSLPGGGGLLTDTQYF. In nucleotides, the CDR3 is TGTGCCAGCAGCCTCCCGGGGGGCGGGGGGCTTCTCACAGATACGCAGTATTTT.

The genes are TRBV4-1 and TRBJ1-2; 11 bases are a match to TRBD1. The CDR3 is 16 residues long. Germline V gives CDR1 MGHRA, CDR2 YSYEKL. With 2 bases clipped from V and 3 bases from J, the junction kept 5 bases outside the gene matches. The chain's CDR3 is CASSQREGQGDYGYTF. The CDR3 DNA reads as TGCGCCAGCAGCCAAAGGGAGGGACAGGGGGACTATGGCTACACCTTC.